This T cell receptor beta chain is from a study of identical twins. Study findings and constraints: High-abundance cord blood beta clonotypes had fewer insertions; memory repertoires showed none.

A universal primer site arose from template switching, and cDNA bore unique molecular identifiers. One entry per CDR3 protein results from TCRdb running MiXCR on the 5' RACE reads. The sample has 550,000 to 800,000 distinct CDR3 sequences, 7.1% seen once; the top ten hold roughly 1.6%. This CDR3 spans 15 amino acids. CDR1 and CDR2 from the germline V gene are LNHDA and SQIVND (reference sequence). The V segment lost 6 bases and the J segment 5 bases; nucleotides outside the gene matches: 7. Regarding this clonotype: What it binds is unknown.

These same data were also listed under a study on yellow fever vaccine responses in identical twins.

The rearrangement uses TRBV19 and TRBJ2-3; 11 positions match TRBD2. The specimen was PBMCs. This sequence was found in a woman aged 18-30 years in good health. CDR3 nucleotides: TGTGCCAGTAGCGAGACTAGCGGGATTTTAGATACGCAGTATTTT. It yields the protein CASSETSGILDTQYF.